Sequencing of this T cell receptor beta chain was carried out in a study of beta chain features in type 1 diabetes. This clone was observed a few times. Its specificity is not known. Expressed TCRB transcripts were sequenced after all isolated RNA was converted to cDNA. Some clones are missing from TCRdb's copy, which holds only in-frame ones; the method was immunoSEQ multiplex PCR. The table has roughly 300,000 clones, about a tenth seen once. Study outcomes and limitations: The study found moderately but significantly shorter TCRB CDR3s in all four CD4+ subsets of Type 1 diabetes patients.

Sequenced sample: central memory CD4+ T cells from blood. This receptor was obtained from a man younger than 40 with type 1 diabetes.

This CDR3 reads CASSQGLLNTEAFF. In nucleotides, the CDR3 is TGCGCCAGCAGCCAAGGGTTGTTGAACACTGAAGCTTTCTTT. The V and J genes are TRBV4-1 and TRBJ1-1; D unclear. Trimming pared 1 base from V and 0 bases from J, leaving 6 bases between. CDR3 length: 14 residues. CDR1 is MGHRA and CDR2 is YSYEKL in the germline V gene.